This T cell receptor beta chain is drawn from a study of blood T cell repertoires in COVID-19. Study information: Specimens from acute and convalescent COVID-19 originated in the United States, Italy and Spain. Nucleic acid was either cDNA or gDNA, and it came from T cells, B-cell-depleted T cells, or PBMCs.

Methods used by the authors: Estimation of nucleated cell counts relied on the amplification of reference gene primers. Assay used: immunoSEQ multiplex PCR; TCRdb lists only in-frame clones, some missing. That table gives V, J and clone size, and the DNA gave D and trimming. Among a few hundred thousand clones, about 87% were seen once, and the ten largest hold roughly 4%. This clone was observed a handful of times. The specimen sequenced was peripheral blood. This TCR derives from a man between 60 and 70 years old who had recovered from COVID-19.

CDR3 sequence: CATSDPSGGGQGYNEQFF. In DNA, the CDR3 is TGTGCCACCAGTGACCCTAGCGGGGGAGGGCAGGGTTACAATGAGCAGTTCTTC. This chain links TRBV24-1 with TRBJ2-1, with 10 bases that match TRBD2. The CDR3 loop spans 18 amino acids. The V gene end was trimmed by 4 bases and the J gene end by 4 bases; junction bases not matched to a gene: 12. Germline values: CDR1 KGHDR, CDR2 SFDVKD.